These 18 T cell receptor beta chains were all obtained from the same sample, sequenced in a study of shared clonotypes between healthy human individuals. Only in-frame clones appear in the TCRdb table, and some are missing; sequencing was by immunoSEQ multiplex PCR. The repertoire holds fewer than 600,000 clones, more than 70% seen once, with around 12% in the top ten. Sequencing input: PBMCs. The receptor set was obtained from a woman aged 40 to 49 in good health. Some clones in this sample may be carry-over from other donors' samples.

The V and J genes are TRBV30 and TRBJ1-5, with D maybe TRBD1 (5 bases). CDR3 length: 14 residues. The germline CDR1 and CDR2 sequences are GTSNPN and SVGIG (reference sequence). V shed 1 base and J shed 5 bases, with 12 bases lying between them. The CDR3 coding sequence is TGTGCCTGGAGTGGGGGTTTAGGGGATCAGCCCCAGCATTTT. Translated, it gives CAWSGGLGDQPQHF.

The rearrangement uses TRBV27 and TRBJ2-1; D possibly uses TRBD1 or TRBD2 (5 bases each). The CDR3 runs to 14 residues. Germline CDR1 is MNHEY and CDR2 is SMNVEV (reference sequence). Trimming stripped 8 bases from V and 3 bases from J, with 14 bases between. The DNA for the CDR3 is TGTGCCAGCTGTCGGGACCCCAACTACAATGAGCAGTTCTTC. It specifies CASCRDPNYNEQFF.

The J gene is TRBJ1-2, the V gene TRBV27; TRBD1 matches at 10 bases. CDR3 length: 15 amino acids. Germline V gene data show CDR1 as MNHEY and CDR2 as SMNVEV (reference sequence). V lost 1 base to trimming and J lost 4 bases; unmatched junction nucleotides: 3. CDR3 nucleotides: TGTGCCAGCAGTTTATGGGGACAGGGGATCTATGGCTACACCTTC. Translation gives CASSLWGQGIYGYTF.

On this clone itself: A single base is all that separates this from a far larger clone, so a read error is likely. In the same sample, other DNA sequences code for this CDR3. CDR3 nucleotide sequence: TGTGCCAGCAGGAGGACCGCGTATAACCAGCCCCAGCATTTT. Translating gives CASRRTAYNQPQHF. This chain uses TRBV6-5 with TRBJ1-5; D is unclear. Germline CDR1 reads MNHEY; CDR2 reads SVGAGI. V lost 6 bases and J lost 7, with 16 bases in between. The CDR3 runs 14 residues.

As regards this clone: This likely reflects a read error, since a far larger clone is one base away. V gene TRBV30 combines with J gene TRBJ2-5; maybe TRBD1 (5 bases). The V gene lost 1 base and the J gene lost 1 base, with 13 bases spanning the gap. The germline CDR1 and CDR2 sequences are GTSNPN and SVGIG (reference sequence). CDR3 length: 15 residues. The CDR3 DNA reads as TGTGCCTGGAGTGCACTCGGACACGGCCAAGAGACCCAGTACTTC. It specifies CAWSALGHGQETQYF.

This clone has only one observation. The CDR3 is CASSLRASGETQYF. For the CDR3, the DNA is TGTGCCAGCAGCTTAAGAGCTAGCGGCGAGACCCAGTACTTC. V and J are TRBV7-8 and TRBJ2-5; TRBD2 aligns across 7 bases. Germline CDR1 SGHVS, CDR2 FQNEAQ. V shed 2 bases, J shed 5 bases, and the junction held 5 bases outside the gene matches. The CDR3 has 14 residues.

At least ten counts were recorded for this clone. CDR3 nucleotide sequence: TGTGCCAGCAGCTTAACGCAATCCGGGGCGAAGGCAACTAATGAAAAACTGTTTTTT. As protein: CASSLTQSGAKATNEKLFF. The chain links TRBV7-3 to TRBJ1-4; maybe TRBD1 (5 bases). With 0 bases removed from V and 0 bases from J, the gap between germline ends came to 17 bases. Germline values: CDR1 SGHTA, CDR2 FQGTGA. The CDR3 extends over 19 amino acids.

Of note for this clone: This is likely an artifact of a read error, given a far larger clone one base away. This same CDR3 is encoded by further DNA sequences in the sample. This chain connects TRBV7-2 to TRBJ2-4; tentatively, D is TRBD2 (6 bases). Germline V gene lookup returns CDR1 SGHTA and CDR2 FQGNSA. The CDR3 covers 15 residues. This CDR3 is CASSDSGLAKNIQYF. The CDR3 DNA reads TGTGCCAGCAGCGATAGCGGTTTAGCCAAAAACATTCAGTACTTT.

V and J are TRBV7-9 and TRBJ2-5, with 7 bases fitting TRBD1. J was trimmed by 0 bases and V by 1 base; bases with no gene match: 5. Per the germline V gene, CDR1 is SEHNR and CDR2 is FQNEAQ (reference sequence). The CDR3 is 16 residues long. The CDR3 loop reads CASSLGWTGDQETQYF. CDR3 nucleotide sequence: TGTGCCAGCAGCTTAGGGTGGACAGGAGACCAAGAGACCCAGTACTTC.

Turning to this clone: A far bigger clonotype differs at one base, so this is likely a read error. CDR3 loop: CGWSTGTVNSPLHF. In nucleotides, the CDR3 is TGTGGCTGGAGTACCGGGACAGTTAATTCACCCCTCCACTTT. The chain combines TRBV30 with TRBJ1-6; 7 bases align to TRBD1. Germline V gene sequence: CDR1 GTSNPN, CDR2 SVGIG (reference sequence). The CDR3 runs to 14 residues.

Comment on this clone: Just one base apart from a much larger clone, this may be a read error. Other nucleotide sequences from this sample produce the same CDR3. The chain carries TRBV30 and TRBJ2-3; D call uncertain. Trimming removed 0 bases from V and 0 bases from J, with 1 base in between. Germline V gene data show CDR1 as GTSNPN and CDR2 as SVGIG (reference sequence). This CDR3 is built from 12 residues. The CDR3 DNA is TGTGCCTGGAGTGTCAGCACAGATACGCAGTATTTT. This translates into CAWSVSTDTQYF.

Note on this clone: With only one base between it and a far larger clone, this is likely a read error. This sample also contains other DNA sequences that code for the same CDR3. The V call is TRBV29-1, the J call TRBJ2-5, with 8 bases aligning to TRBD1. CDR3 length: 15 amino acids. Per the germline V gene, CDR1 is SQVTM and CDR2 is ANQGSEA. The junction had 12 bases not matched to a gene; V was cut back by 4 bases and J by 5 bases. CDR3: CSVGGLTGAQETQYF. DNA of the CDR3: TGCAGCGTTGGAGGGCTGACAGGGGCCCAGGAGACCCAGTACTTC.

The rearrangement uses TRBV6-5 and TRBJ2-3; possibly TRBD2 for D (7 bases). Per germline, CDR1 MNHEY and CDR2 SVGAGI. This CDR3 has 14 amino acids. The germline V and J ends were trimmed by 8 bases and 1 base, with 13 bases remaining between them. The CDR3 spells CASGGAVGTDTQYF. DNA of the CDR3: TGTGCCAGCGGGGGGGCAGTAGGCACAGATACGCAGTATTTT.

This clone was detected only once. This chain links TRBV19 with TRBJ2-1; TRBD2 agrees at 12 bases. The V segment lost 4 bases and the J segment 5 bases; nucleotides outside the gene matches: 9. CDR1 LNHDA and CDR2 SQIVND come from the germline V gene (reference sequence). The CDR3 length is 17 residues. The DNA for the CDR3 is TGTGCCAGTAGTAGAGCGCTAGCGGGAGGGCCCCACAATGAGCAGTTCTTC. It specifies CASSRALAGGPHNEQFF.

The rearrangement uses TRBV7-9 and TRBJ2-7; 11 positions agree with TRBD1. The CDR3 runs to 14 residues. Looked up from germline, CDR1 is SEHNR and CDR2 is FQNEAQ (reference sequence). V lost 3 bases and J lost 4; bases outside the gene matches: 2. For the CDR3, the DNA is TGTGCCAGCAGCTTGAGGGACAGGGGGTACGAGCAGTACTTC. Protein product: CASSLRDRGYEQYF.

This chain links TRBV28 with TRBJ2-5; TRBD1 agrees at 7 bases. The tail of the sequence fits TRBJ2-7 better, so the J call may be wrong. This CDR3 spans 15 amino acids. CDR1 and CDR2 (germline): MDHEN, SYDVKM. The CDR3 loop is CASSPVDRDSYEQYF. DNA for the CDR3: TGTGCCAGCAGTCCTGTTGACAGGGACTCCTACGAGCAGTACTTC.

This clone was seen just once. The same CDR3 also results from other DNA sequences found in this sample. The chain joins TRBV2 to TRBJ1-5, with D hard to call. Trimming took off 2 bases at V and 0 bases at J, with 5 bases between the two ends. This CDR3 is built from 14 residues. Germline V gene sequence: CDR1 SNHLY, CDR2 FYNNEI. The CDR3 coding sequence is TGTGCCAGCAGTGAAACGGATAGCAATCAGCCCCAGCATTTT. This gives the protein CASSETDSNQPQHF. Full variable domain (remainder filled in from reference TRBV2 and TRBJ1-5): EPEVTQTPSHQVTQMGQEVILRCVPISNHLYFYWYRQILGQKVEFLVSFYNNEISEKSEIFDDQFSVERPDGSNFTLKIRSTKLEDSAMYFCASSETDSNQPQHFGDGTRLSIL.

In regard to this clone: Other DNA sequences in the sample encode the same CDR3. The gene calls are TRBV30 and TRBJ1-2; a weak D match, TRBD1 (6 bases). The CDR3 sequence is 12 residues long. Looked up from germline, CDR1 is GTSNPN and CDR2 is SVGIG (reference sequence). Trimming stripped 0 bases from V and 4 bases from J, with 6 bases between. The CDR3 protein is CAWSVGGYGYTF. CDR3 nucleotide sequence: TGTGCCTGGAGTGTAGGGGGCTATGGCTACACCTTC.